This T cell receptor (beta chain) was recovered during a study of cytomegalovirus exposure and HLA in healthy donors. Study conclusions and caveats: A later analysis by the authors found several of the most significant clusters apparently linked to common viral pathogens. Per published accounts, TCR beta sequences correctly predicted the HLA-A and HLA-B alleles of most subjects. Over 150 TCR beta chains were listed as cytomegalovirus-associated.

PCR was performed using 60 Vbeta and 13 Jbeta primers. Clones were sequenced by immunoSEQ multiplex PCR, and TCRdb holds only the in-frame ones, with some missing. The sample includes under 200,000 clones, about four fifths of them seen just once. This clone was seen a handful of times. Its antigen is currently unknown. CDR1 is MNHNS and CDR2 is SASEGT in the germline V gene. The V end was cut by 4 bases, the J end by 2 bases, with 9 bases between. The CDR3 length is 14 residues. The TCR comes from a woman aged 18-29 years in good health and CMV-seronegative. Sequenced material: PBMCs. The genes are TRBV6-1 and TRBJ1-5, with a weak D call TRBD1 (5 bases). CDR3 region: CASSGGVGNQPQHF. The CDR3 nucleotides are TGTGCCAGCAGTGGGGGGGTGGGCAATCAGCCCCAGCATTTT.